This T cell receptor beta chain was sequenced for a study of T cell responses to AZD1222 COVID-19 vaccine. Method: immunoSEQ multiplex PCR; TCRdb's copy keeps in-frame clones and lacks some. The profile shows 50,000 or so clones, approximately 91% of them singletons. Notes on this clone: The antigen remains undetermined.

Study conclusions and caveats: Unmutated regions of variants are reportedly targeted by nearly half of spike-specific TCRs.

The sequence derives from an adult who received the AZD1222 COVID-19 vaccine. The sample was peripheral blood, taken 28 days after the second AZD1222 dose.

CDR3 protein: CAISELQKNTEAFF. For the CDR3, the DNA is TGTGCCATCAGTGAGTTGCAGAAGAACACTGAAGCTTTCTTT. The chain joins TRBV10-3 to TRBJ1-1; D not resolved. The germline gives CDR1 ENHRY, CDR2 SYGVKD. Trimming took off 1 base at V and 1 base at J, with 7 bases between the two ends. The CDR3 sequence is 14 residues long.